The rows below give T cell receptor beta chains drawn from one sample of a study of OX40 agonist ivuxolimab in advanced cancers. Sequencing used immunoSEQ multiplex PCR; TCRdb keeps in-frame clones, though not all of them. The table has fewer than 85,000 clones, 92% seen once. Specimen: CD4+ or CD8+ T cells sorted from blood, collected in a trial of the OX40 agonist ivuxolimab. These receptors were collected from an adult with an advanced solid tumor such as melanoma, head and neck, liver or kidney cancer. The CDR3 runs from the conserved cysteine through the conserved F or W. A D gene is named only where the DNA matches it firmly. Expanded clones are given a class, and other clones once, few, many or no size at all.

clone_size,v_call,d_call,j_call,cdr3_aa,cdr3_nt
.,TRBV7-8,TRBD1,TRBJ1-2,CASSLRTGATGDGYTF,TGTGCCAGCAGCCTAAGGACAGGGGCAACTGGAGATGGCTACACCTTC
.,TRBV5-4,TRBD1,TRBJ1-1,CASSLATGGGTEAFF,TGTGCCAGCAGCTTGGCCACAGGGGGCGGAACTGAAGCTTTCTTT
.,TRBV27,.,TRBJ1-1,CASSLLGVVGYTEAFF,TGTGCCAGCAGTTTATTGGGGGTTGTCGGTTACACTGAAGCTTTCTTT
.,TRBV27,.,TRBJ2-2,CASSEGVGGYWELFF,TGTGCCAGCTCTGAGGGGGTGGGGGGCTACTGGGAGCTGTTTTTT
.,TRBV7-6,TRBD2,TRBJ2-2,CASSRGVAGAAGELFF,TGTGCCAGCAGCCGTGGGGTAGCGGGGGCGGCCGGGGAGCTGTTTTTT
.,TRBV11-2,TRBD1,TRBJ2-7,CASRSTLGFDRGNYEQYF,TGTGCCAGCAGATCCACCCTGGGGTTTGACAGGGGAAACTACGAGCAGTACTTC
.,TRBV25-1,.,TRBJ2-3,CASSGGPHTDTQYF,TGTGCCAGCAGTGGGGGGCCGCACACAGATACGCAGTATTTT
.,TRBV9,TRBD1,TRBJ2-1,CASSITTGHEQFF,TGTGCCAGCAGCATAACGACAGGGCATGAGCAGTTCTTC
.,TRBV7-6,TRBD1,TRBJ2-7,CASSHRGLSYEQYF,TGTGCCAGCAGCCACAGGGGGCTAAGCTACGAGCAGTACTTC
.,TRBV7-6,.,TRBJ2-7,CASSLAAGAAYSYEQYF,TGTGCCAGCAGCTTAGCCGCAGGGGCCGCCTATTCCTACGAGCAGTACTTC
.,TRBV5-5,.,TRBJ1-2,CASSSNGINYGYTF,TGTGCCAGCAGCTCCAACGGGATTAACTATGGCTACACCTTC
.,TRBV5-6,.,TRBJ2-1,CASSLEYNEQFF,TGTGCCAGCAGCTTAGAGTACAATGAGCAGTTCTTC
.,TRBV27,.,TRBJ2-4,CASSLSEGNAKNIQYF,TGTGCCAGCAGTTTATCGGAGGGTAACGCCAAAAACATTCAGTACTTC
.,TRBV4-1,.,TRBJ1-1,CASSHKQGHTEAFF,TGCGCCAGCAGCCATAAACAGGGTCACACTGAAGCTTTCTTT
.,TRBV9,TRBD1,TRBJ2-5,CASSVYRGSETQYF,TGTGCCAGCAGCGTATACAGGGGTTCAGAGACCCAGTACTTC
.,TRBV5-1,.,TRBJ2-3,CASSLETPWGTDTQYF,TGCGCCAGCAGCTTGGAGACCCCTTGGGGCACAGATACGCAGTATTTT
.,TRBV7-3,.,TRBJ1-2,CASSLVPSNYGYTF,TGTGCCAGCAGCTTAGTCCCGTCGAACTATGGCTACACCTTC
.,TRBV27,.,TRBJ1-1,CASSLTMNTEAFF,TGTGCCAGCAGTTTGACCATGAACACTGAAGCTTTCTTT
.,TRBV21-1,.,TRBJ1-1,CASSPPYRGGDSNTEAFF,TGTGCCAGCAGCCCACCCTATCGGGGGGGCGATTCGAACACTGAAGCTTTCTTT
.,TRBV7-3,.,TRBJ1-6,CASSLKVVDNSPLHF,TGTGCCAGCAGCTTAAAGGTCGTAGATAATTCACCCCTCCACTTT
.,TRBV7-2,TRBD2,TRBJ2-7,CASSLTSGGVYEQYF,TGTGCCAGCAGCTTAACTAGCGGGGGGGTCTACGAGCAGTACTTC
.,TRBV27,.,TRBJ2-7,CASSLGQNSYEQYF,TGTGCCAGCAGTTTAGGACAGAACTCCTACGAGCAGTACTTC
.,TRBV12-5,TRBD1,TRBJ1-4,CASGLVPGGGSEKLFF,TGTGCTAGTGGTTTGGTACCGGGAGGGGGCAGCGAAAAACTGTTTTTT
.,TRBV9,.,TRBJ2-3,CASSVGLALPTDTQYF,TGTGCCAGCAGCGTAGGGCTAGCGCTACCCACAGATACGCAGTATTTT
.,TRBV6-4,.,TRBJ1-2,CASSDGSTGLAPNYGYTF,TGTGCCAGCAGTGACGGGTCTACAGGGCTGGCCCCTAACTATGGCTACACCTTC
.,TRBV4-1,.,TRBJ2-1,CASSQGLQGNEQFF,TGCGCCAGCAGCCAAGGGCTCCAGGGTAATGAGCAGTTCTTC
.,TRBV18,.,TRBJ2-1,CASSPPGGLYNEQFF,TGTGCCAGCTCACCACCCGGGGGGCTCTACAATGAGCAGTTCTTC
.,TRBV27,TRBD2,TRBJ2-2,CASSWASGEYTGELFF,TGTGCCAGCAGTTGGGCTAGCGGGGAGTATACCGGGGAGCTGTTTTTT
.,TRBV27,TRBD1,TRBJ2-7,CASSLTGGWVYEQYF,TGTGCCAGCAGTTTAACAGGGGGCTGGGTCTACGAGCAGTACTTC
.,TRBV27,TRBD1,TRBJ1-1,CASSSTGGLTEAFF,TGTGCCAGCAGCTCCACAGGGGGGCTCACTGAAGCTTTCTTT
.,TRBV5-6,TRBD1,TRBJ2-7,CASTSGTAYEQYF,TGTGCCAGCACCTCCGGGACAGCCTACGAGCAGTACTTC
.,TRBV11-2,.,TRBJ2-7,CASSLDRGSYEQYF,TGTGCCAGCAGCTTAGACAGGGGAAGTTACGAGCAGTACTTC
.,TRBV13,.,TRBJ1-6,CASSPTGDWDSPLHF,TGTGCCAGCAGCCCGACTGGGGACTGGGATTCACCCCTCCACTTT
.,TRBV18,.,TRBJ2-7,CASSPPGPSYEQYF,TGTGCCAGCTCACCACCAGGCCCATCCTACGAGCAGTACTTC
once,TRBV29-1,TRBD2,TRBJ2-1,CSVAQRGGDGNEQFF,TGCAGCGTTGCCCAGCGGGGGGGAGATGGTAATGAGCAGTTCTTC
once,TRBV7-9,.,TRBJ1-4,CASSYGAEKLFF,TGTGCCAGCAGCTACGGCGCAGAAAAACTGTTTTTT
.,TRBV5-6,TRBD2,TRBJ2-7,CASSSTLTLAGIHEQYF,TGTGCCAGCAGCTCCACACTCACTCTAGCGGGGATCCACGAGCAGTACTTC
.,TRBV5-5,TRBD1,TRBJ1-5,CASSLNRGYNQPQHF,TGTGCCAGCAGCTTGAACAGGGGGTACAATCAGCCCCAGCATTTT
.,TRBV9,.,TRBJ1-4,CASSAGRESNEKLFF,TGTGCCAGCAGCGCGGGCCGGGAGAGTAATGAAAAACTGTTTTTT
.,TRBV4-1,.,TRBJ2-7,CASSLKEASYEQYF,TGCGCCAGCAGCCTCAAAGAGGCCTCCTACGAGCAGTACTTC
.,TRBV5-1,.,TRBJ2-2,CASSLVPGELFF,TGCGCCAGCAGCTTGGTCCCCGGGGAGCTGTTTTTT